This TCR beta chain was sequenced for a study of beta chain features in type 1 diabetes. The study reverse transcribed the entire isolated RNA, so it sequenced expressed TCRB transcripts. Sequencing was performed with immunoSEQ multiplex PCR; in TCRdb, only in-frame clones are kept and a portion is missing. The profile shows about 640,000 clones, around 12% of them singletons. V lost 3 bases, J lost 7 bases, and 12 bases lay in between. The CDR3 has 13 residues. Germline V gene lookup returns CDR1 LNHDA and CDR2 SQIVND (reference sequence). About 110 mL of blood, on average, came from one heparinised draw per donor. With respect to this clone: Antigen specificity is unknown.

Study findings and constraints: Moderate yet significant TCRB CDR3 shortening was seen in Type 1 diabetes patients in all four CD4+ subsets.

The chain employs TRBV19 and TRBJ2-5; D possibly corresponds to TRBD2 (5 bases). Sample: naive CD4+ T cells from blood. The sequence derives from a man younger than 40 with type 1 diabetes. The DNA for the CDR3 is TGTGCCAGTAGTATGGACTCCGCGGGGACCCAGTACTTC. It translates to CASSMDSAGTQYF.